A selection of T cell receptor beta chains follows, all from one sample in a study of control samples from healthy donors and cancer patients. Method: immunoSEQ multiplex PCR; TCRdb's copy keeps in-frame clones and lacks some. This sample carries 75,000 to 90,000 clones, about 89% of them seen once, and the ten largest clones take 5.5% to 7.5%. The sequencing input was blood. These receptors were obtained from a man in his fifties or sixties in good health. Each CDR3 is given with its conserved first and last residue. A D gene is named only where the DNA matches it firmly. Where a row states a size, it is once, few, many or the class of an expanded clone; other rows omit it.

V gene	J gene	D gene	clone size	CDR3 protein	CDR3 DNA
TRBV21-1	TRBJ2-1	-	-	CASSKDPRTGYNEQFF	TGTGCCAGCAGCAAAGATCCCCGGACAGGGTACAATGAGCAGTTCTTC
TRBV7-9	TRBJ1-2	-	-	CASTPGDGGYTF	TGTGCCAGCACCCCAGGGGACGGTGGCTACACCTTC
TRBV11-2	TRBJ1-1	-	-	CASRPIGQEAFF	TGTGCCAGCAGGCCGATCGGTCAAGAAGCTTTCTTT
TRBV5-6	TRBJ1-1	-	-	CASSLGRRNTEAFF	TGTGCCAGCAGCTTGGGGCGGAGGAACACTGAAGCTTTCTTT
TRBV6-2/TRBV6-3	TRBJ1-2	-	-	CASRPVPGTNYGYTF	TGTGCCAGCAGGCCTGTTCCGGGTACCAACTATGGCTACACCTTC
TRBV24-1	TRBJ2-5	TRBD2	once	CATSLSGGNQETQYF	TGTGCCACCAGTCTGAGCGGGGGAAACCAAGAGACCCAGTACTTC
TRBV12-5	TRBJ2-2	-	-	CASALSGAGELFF	TGTGCTAGTGCCCTATCCGGGGCCGGGGAGCTGTTTTTT
TRBV18	TRBJ1-1	-	-	CASSPQYTEAFF	TGTGCCAGCTCACCCCAGTACACTGAAGCTTTCTTT
TRBV6-5	TRBJ1-1	-	-	CASTSVGDEAFF	TGTGCCAGCACCTCCGTTGGGGATGAAGCTTTCTTT
TRBV4-1	TRBJ1-6	TRBD1	-	CASTLDRGNSPLHF	TGCGCCAGCACCCTGGACAGGGGTAATTCACCCCTCCACTTT
TRBV4-3	TRBJ1-2	-	-	CASSRDDGGAYYGYTF	TGCGCCAGCAGCCGAGATGATGGAGGGGCGTACTATGGCTACACCTTC
TRBV7-9	TRBJ2-7	TRBD2	-	CASSLVRGAFYYEQYF	TGTGCCAGCAGCTTAGTGCGGGGGGCCTTTTATTACGAGCAGTACTTC
TRBV4-3	TRBJ2-3	TRBD2	-	CASSLGTSGGRSTDTQYF	TGCGCCAGCAGCCTGGGGACTAGCGGGGGGCGAAGCACAGATACGCAGTATTTT
TRBV5-1	TRBJ1-1	TRBD1	-	CASSFGQALAGAFF	TGCGCCAGCAGCTTCGGACAGGCCCTGGCGGGAGCTTTCTTT
TRBV11-2	TRBJ2-2	TRBD1	few	CASSGRTGANTGELFF	TGTGCCAGCAGCGGGCGGACAGGGGCCAACACCGGGGAGCTGTTTTTT
TRBV18	TRBJ2-3	TRBD1	-	CASSVDRDSSTDTQYF	TGTGCCAGCTCAGTTGACCGGGACAGTAGCACAGATACGCAGTATTTT
TRBV4-1	TRBJ1-1	TRBD1	-	CASRQGEYTEAFF	TGCGCCAGTAGACAGGGGGAATACACTGAAGCTTTCTTT